This TCR beta chain was found in a study of cytomegalovirus exposure and HLA in healthy donors. Germline CDR1 LNHDA, CDR2 SQIVND (reference sequence). The CDR3 totals 11 residues. With V trimmed by 7 bases and J by 11 bases, 7 bases remained unmatched. The PCR was carried out with 60 Vbeta primers and 13 Jbeta primers. Produced via immunoSEQ multiplex PCR; TCRdb's table is partial and in-frame only. The sample records 150,000 to 200,000 clones, just under 80% being singletons. The chain combines TRBV19 with TRBJ1-1, with 7 bases matching TRBD1. The receptor comes from a man between 18 and 35 years old in good health and CMV-seropositive. Sequenced sample: PBMCs. The CDR3 DNA follows: TGTGCCAGTAAAGGGGGCGCCTCGGCTTTCTTT. Protein sequence: CASKGGASAFF.